This record concerns one TCR beta chain sequence. Its specificity is not known. The junction had 3 bases not matched to a gene; V was cut back by 0 bases and J by 3 bases. Germline CDR1 and CDR2: SGDLS and YYNGEE. This CDR3 is 15 amino acids long. These data are taken from a study of T cell repertoires in cytomegalovirus infection. Study in general: Shared public TCR beta signatures pointed to both CMV infection and a matching HLA type.

TCRdb re-called the reads through MiXCR, storing one row per CDR3 protein. The sample includes hundreds of thousands of distinct CDR3 sequences, 10% to 12% of them seen just once. Findings and caveats of the study: HLA-C-restricted, CMV-specific TCR beta clonotypes were dominant ex vivo. The cumulative frequency of public TCR beta families distinguished individuals who carried CMV together with the relevant HLA.

The J gene is TRBJ2-7, the V gene TRBV9, with 10 positions matching TRBD2. The sample comprised PBMCs. This TCR was sampled from a human donor in good health (CMV status not recorded). Some clones in this sample may be carry-over from other donors' samples. The CDR3 DNA follows: TGTGCCAGCAGCGTAGGACCTAGCGGGGGCTACGAGCAGTACTTC. It is translated as CASSVGPSGGYEQYF.